The source of this T cell receptor (beta chain) is a study of tumor-infiltrating lymphocytes in localized non-small cell lung cancer. On the study more broadly: Each patient gave resected tumor and non-adjacent uninvolved lung tissue.

As regards this clone: The antigen is undetermined.

Germline values: CDR1 SGHDN, CDR2 FVKESK. Between the trimmed V and J ends, which lost 4 bases and 5 bases, there was a span of 32 bases. This CDR3 spans 21 amino acids. Notes on the study in general: Different pieces of the same tissue were used for each assay.

Generated by immunoSEQ multiplex PCR, the TCRdb table keeps only in-frame clones and is missing some. The sample records under 7,500 clones, approximately 61% being singletons. V is TRBV14 and J is TRBJ1-4, with D perhaps TRBD1 (5 bases). What was sequenced was lung tumor tissue. This clonotype was obtained from a human donor with non-small cell lung cancer. DNA for the CDR3: TGTGCCAGCAGCCCCGGGCCCTCCGCGAACCGGGACGCAGGAAGGAATGAAAAACTGTTTTTT. Its protein is CASSPGPSANRDAGRNEKLFF.